This T cell receptor beta chain comes out of a study of blood T cells in healthy people across ages. Aged about 6 to 100, donors were systemically healthy Caucasians from Russia. Germline CDR1 and CDR2: DFQATT and SNEGSKA (reference sequence). The CDR3 runs 16 residues. The ends lost 3 bases at V and 0 bases at J; junction bases unmatched: 7. Next came a second PCR, run for about 6 to 12 cycles, which used a sample-barcoded 5' primer along with a J-beta primer mix. Each cDNA was tagged by a template-switch adaptor containing 12 random nucleotides. TCRdb fed the 5' RACE reads into MiXCR, producing one record per CDR3 protein. The sample includes more than 650,000 distinct CDR3 sequences, approximately 22% seen only once; the top ten take around a fifth.

The clonotype originates from a man between 65 and 80 years old in good health. The V call is TRBV20-1, the J call TRBJ2-1; TRBD2 agrees at 8 bases. The sequencing sample was made of blood. CDR3: CSASPLSGSSYNEQFF. The CDR3, as DNA: TGCAGTGCTAGCCCCCTAAGCGGGAGCTCCTACAATGAGCAGTTCTTC.